Following are 7 T cell receptor beta chains from one sample sequenced in a study of graft-versus-host responses after intestinal transplantation (dated by TCRdb to the early 2020s). Receptors were amplified or captured by the immunoSEQ multiplex PCR assay. TCRdb holds this immuneACCESS table with in-frame rearrangements only. Some clones are missing; in checked studies, unresolved V genes explain under half, and the rest has no known cause. The sample profile shows about 91,000 clones; 80% to 95% of them were found once. The ten largest clones add up to around 0.37% of the sample. No antigen has been identified for these receptors. The time point tag for this specimen amounts to: cells obtained before transplantation from donor or recipient. The starting material was unstimulated CD4+ T cells sorted from spleen or lymph node cells, obtained before transplant. Source of these receptors: a human donor who was the organ donor for an intestinal transplant.

The chain joins TRBV19 to TRBJ2-4, with a tentative D call TRBD2 (5 bases). V was cut by 2 bases and J by 0 bases, with 23 bases left in between. CDR3 size: 20 residues. In germline, CDR1 is LNHDA, CDR2 SQIVND (reference sequence). The CDR3 sequence: CASSISRLSDSGLAKNIQYF. CDR3 nucleotides: TGTGCCAGTAGTATAAGTCGCCTTTCAGACTCCGGACTAGCCAAAAACATTCAGTACTTC.

The chain is built from TRBV5-5 and TRBJ1-2, with D maybe TRBD1 (5 bases). The germline V gene encodes CDR1 SGHKS and CDR2 YYEKEE (reference sequence). V dropped 2 bases and J dropped 2 bases, with 10 bases sitting between them. The CDR3 runs 14 residues. CDR3 sequence: CASSFLRDNYGYTF. The CDR3 coding sequence is TGTGCCAGCAGCTTCTTGCGGGACAACTATGGCTACACCTTC. The full variable domain, its missing parts supplied by reference TRBV5-5 and TRBJ1-2, is DAGVTQSPTHLIKTRGQQVTLRCSPISGHKSVSWYQQVLGQGPQFIFQYYEKEERGRGNFPDRFSARQFPNYSSELNVNALLLGDSALYLCASSFLRDNYGYTFGSGTRLTVV.

The V call is TRBV5-1, the J call TRBJ2-5; 8 nucleotides agree with TRBD1. The DNA end is more similar to TRBJ2-7, so the J call may be wrong. From germline, CDR1 is SGHRS and CDR2 YFSETQ. This CDR3 is built from 15 residues. The CDR3 bases are TGCGCCAGCAGCTGGCGACAGGGGCTATCCTACGAGCAGTACTTC. The encoded protein is CASSWRQGLSYEQYF.

The chain links TRBV6-5 to TRBJ1-1, with 12 bases identical to TRBD1. The CDR3 loop spans 14 amino acids. Germline V gene data show CDR1 as MNHEY and CDR2 as SVGAGI. The junction had 3 bases not matched to a gene; V was cut back by 6 bases and J by 4 bases. CDR3 nucleotides: TGTGCCAGCAGGGGACAGGGGGCGCGCACTGAAGCTTTCTTT. It translates to CASRGQGARTEAFF.

This chain joins TRBV5-4 and TRBJ2-7, with TRBD2 matching 14 bases. The CDR3 is 15 amino acids. Germline V lookup: CDR1 SGHNT, CDR2 YYREEE (reference sequence). With V trimmed by 4 bases and J by 7 bases, 7 bases remained unmatched. As DNA, the CDR3 is TGTGCCAGCAGCCTACGGACTAGCGGGGGGTTAGAGCAGTACTTC. Residues: CASSLRTSGGLEQYF.

The chain has TRBV7-3 and TRBJ2-2; 8 positions match TRBD2. Germline V gene data show CDR1 as SGHTA and CDR2 as FQGTGA. Trimming removed 2 bases from V and 6 bases from J; junction bases left unmatched: 8. The CDR3 has 16 amino acids. CDR3 in amino acids: CASSLPPGGAPGELFF. Here the CDR3 DNA reads TGTGCCAGCAGCTTACCCCCGGGGGGGGCCCCCGGGGAGCTGTTTTTT.

The chain recombines TRBV5-1 with TRBJ1-5, with D uncertain. The V gene lost 0 bases and the J gene lost 2 bases, with 12 bases spanning the gap. The CDR3 sequence is 16 residues long. Germline values: CDR1 SGHRS, CDR2 YFSETQ. CDR3: CASSLGGVAGNQPQHF. CDR3 in DNA: TGCGCCAGCAGCTTGGGTGGTGTGGCAGGCAATCAGCCCCAGCATTTT.